Following are 31 T cell receptor beta chains from one sample sequenced in a study of T cells expressing NK-cell markers. TCRdb reanalyzed the 5' RACE reads, giving one entry per CDR3 protein sequence and no DNA. The sample has some 600,000 distinct CDR3 sequences. The source material was blood T cells: a sorted CD56 or NKG2C T cell subset, CD4+ or CD8+ T cells, or bulk PBMC T cells (not recorded which). The source is a man aged 18 to 29 in good health.

The chain employs TRBV10-3 and TRBJ2-3; TCRdb gives TRBD2 as the D gene, but with no DNA this cannot be confirmed. Germline V gene lookup returns CDR1 ENHRY and CDR2 SYGVKD. There are 15 residues in the CDR3. The CDR3 loop reads CAISPGGREEDTQYF.

V and J are TRBV4-1 and TRBJ1-2; the TCRdb call, TRBD1, lacks DNA for checking. In germline, CDR1 is MGHRA, CDR2 YSYEKL. CDR3 length: 15 residues. CDR3 region: CASSPTPDGGLGYTF.

The chain joins TRBV28 to TRBJ2-1; the TCRdb call, TRBD2, lacks DNA for checking. The V gene's germline CDR1 is MDHEN and CDR2 SYDVKM. The CDR3 sequence is 15 residues long. Here the CDR3 reads CASSLRRTRDNEQFF.

The chain recombines TRBV27 with TRBJ2-4. CDR1 and CDR2 from the germline V gene are MNHEY and SMNVEV (reference sequence). CDR3 length equals 15 residues. CDR3 region: CASSLEASAKNIQYF.

The chain combines TRBV11-2 with TRBJ2-5; TCRdb picks TRBD1, but there is no DNA to check that call. Germline CDR1 SGHAT, CDR2 FQNNGV. CDR3 length: 15 amino acids. CDR3 sequence: CASSSGTGRRETQYF.

The chain couples TRBV24-1 to TRBJ2-6; the D gene TCRdb calls, TRBD2, cannot be checked with no DNA. Germline CDR1 reads KGHDR; CDR2 reads SFDVKD. CDR3 length: 14 residues. The CDR3 region is CATGGRSGANVLTF.

CDR3 sequence reads: CASSLGVRQGEETQYF. This chain joins TRBV5-6 and TRBJ2-5; no DNA is available, so the TRBD1 call from TCRdb remains unchecked. Germline CDR1 is SGHDT and CDR2 is YYEEEE. This CDR3 spans 16 amino acids.

This chain connects TRBV18 to TRBJ1-5; TCRdb outputs TRBD1, but without DNA this stays unchecked. Germline loops: CDR1 KGHSH, CDR2 LQKENI. The CDR3 is made up of 15 amino acids. The CDR3 sequence: CASSLQTGSNQPQHF.

The genes are TRBV5-8 and TRBJ2-1; no DNA is available, so the TRBD1 call from TCRdb remains unchecked. Looked up from germline, CDR1 is SGHTS and CDR2 is YDEGEE. The CDR3 covers 15 residues. This CDR3 reads CASSPRRVANGEQFF.

This rearrangement joins TRBV18 to TRBJ2-7; the D call from TCRdb, TRBD2, cannot be confirmed without DNA. The CDR3 has 15 amino acids. The germline gives CDR1 KGHSH, CDR2 LQKENI. The CDR3 is CASSSQRESTYEQYF.

This chain uses TRBV4-3 with TRBJ2-7; TCRdb calls TRBD1, which cannot be checked without DNA. This CDR3 is built from 13 residues. The germline V gene has CDR1 LGHNA and CDR2 YSLEER. The CDR3 protein is CASSQDIGNEQYF.

The V call is TRBV12-3 or TRBV12-4, the J call TRBJ2-1; checking the TCRdb D call of TRBD1 is not possible without DNA. This CDR3 comprises 14 residues. The chain's CDR3 is CASSRRQAYNEQFF.

The chain links TRBV10-3 to TRBJ1-1; TCRdb's D gene call, TRBD1, goes unchecked for lack of DNA. CDR3 length: 15 amino acids. Looked up from germline, CDR1 is ENHRY and CDR2 is SYGVKD. CDR3: CAISPSAGQGTEAFF.

The V and J genes are TRBV7-9 and TRBJ2-5; TCRdb reports TRBD1, a call that lacks DNA to check it against. The germline CDR1 and CDR2 sequences are SEHNR and FQNEAQ (reference sequence). This CDR3 has 15 residues. The CDR3 is CASSLSGVLEETQYF.

The genes are TRBV6-5 and TRBJ2-5; absent DNA, TCRdb's TRBD2 call cannot be checked. The CDR3 sequence is 12 residues long. Germline loops: CDR1 MNHEY, CDR2 SVGAGI. The CDR3 sequence: CASRELGAAQYF.

The chain uses TRBV5-5 and TRBJ2-5; TCRdb indicates TRBD2, and absent DNA this call remains unverified. The CDR3 sequence is 14 residues long. CDR1 and CDR2 from the germline V gene are SGHKS and YYEKEE (reference sequence). CDR3 sequence: CASSLAGPPETQYF.

CDR3 region: CASRLQTSGRLNTQYF. This chain links TRBV7-2 with TRBJ2-3; TCRdb selects TRBD2, and the lack of DNA leaves this call unchecked. In germline, CDR1 is SGHTA, CDR2 FQGNSA. CDR3 length: 16 amino acids. Based on the CDR3 plus reference TRBV7-2 and TRBJ2-3, the full variable domain is GAGVSQSPSNKVTEKGKDVELRCDPISGHTALYWYRQSLGQGLEFLIYFQGNSAPDKSGLPSDRFSAERTGGSVSTLTIQRTQQEDSAVYLCASRLQTSGRLNTQYFGPGTRLTVL.

The V call is TRBV12-3 or TRBV12-4, the J call TRBJ2-5; lacking DNA, the TRBD1 call made by TCRdb goes unchecked. This CDR3 is 16 amino acids long. The CDR3 region is CASRALASPDAETQYF.

The gene calls are TRBV29-1 and TRBJ1-1. CDR1 is SQVTM, CDR2 ANQGSEA, per germline. CDR3 size: 11 residues. The CDR3 protein is CSLFMNTEAFF.

The chain couples TRBV7-8 to TRBJ1-1; the TRBD1 assignment by TCRdb is unverifiable without DNA. The CDR3 consists of 15 residues. Per germline, CDR1 SGHVS and CDR2 FQNEAQ. CDR3 in amino acids: CASSAGGTENTEAFF.

The J gene is TRBJ2-3, the V gene TRBV5-1; with no DNA, the TCRdb D assignment of TRBD1 cannot be verified. CDR1 is SGHRS and CDR2 is YFSETQ in the germline V gene. This CDR3 has 14 residues. This CDR3 is CASSPGTRTDTQYF.

The chain has TRBV4-2 and TRBJ2-3; without DNA, the TCRdb call of TRBD1 cannot be checked. Germline CDR1 is LGHNA and CDR2 is YNFKEQ. This CDR3 has 16 amino acids. CDR3 sequence: CASSLDHRGPEDTQYF.

CDR3 residues: CASSVVGMTDTQYF. The rearrangement joins TRBV9 to TRBJ2-3. Germline loops: CDR1 SGDLS, CDR2 YYNGEE. This CDR3 has 14 amino acids.

The chain couples TRBV15 to TRBJ2-5; TCRdb indicates TRBD1, and absent DNA this call remains unverified. The CDR3 has 15 residues. Germline V gives CDR1 LNHNV, CDR2 YYDKDF (reference sequence). The chain's CDR3 is CATSMGRGARETQYF.

The chain couples TRBV28 to TRBJ1-1; TCRdb's D call, TRBD1, is unchecked because there is no DNA. This CDR3 spans 15 amino acids. Germline V CDR1 and CDR2: MDHEN, SYDVKM. The CDR3 is CASSGTGAFYTEAFF.

The gene calls are TRBV5-1 and TRBJ2-1; the D call of TRBD2 rests on TCRdb alone, since no DNA is present to check it. Germline CDR1 SGHRS, CDR2 YFSETQ. The CDR3 is 17 amino acids. The CDR3 is CASSWGLAGASKNEQFF.

The chain carries TRBV5-1 and TRBJ2-1. Germline V gives CDR1 SGHRS, CDR2 YFSETQ. CDR3 length: 13 amino acids. Here the CDR3 reads CASSRPSDNEQFF.

This chain uses TRBV6-4 with TRBJ2-2; the D call of TRBD2 rests on TCRdb alone, since no DNA is present to check it. The germline V gene has CDR1 MRHNA and CDR2 SNTAGT. The CDR3 has 22 residues. Here the CDR3 reads CASRPEPQGPGLAGGYTGELFF.

CDR3 sequence reads: CSAVVVGEAFF. This rearrangement joins TRBV20-1 to TRBJ1-1. The germline CDR1 and CDR2 sequences are DFQATT and SNEGSKA (reference sequence). CDR3 length: 11 residues.

This chain uses TRBV12-3 or TRBV12-4 with TRBJ1-5; lacking DNA, the TRBD1 call made by TCRdb goes unchecked. The CDR3 has 12 residues. This chain's CDR3 is CASSHGMKPQHF.

The chain has TRBV15 and TRBJ1-1; TCRdb returns TRBD1, unconfirmable since there is no DNA. The CDR3 runs 14 residues. Germline lookup yields CDR1 LNHNV and CDR2 YYDKDF (reference sequence). Here the CDR3 reads CATSRAQGFGEAFF.